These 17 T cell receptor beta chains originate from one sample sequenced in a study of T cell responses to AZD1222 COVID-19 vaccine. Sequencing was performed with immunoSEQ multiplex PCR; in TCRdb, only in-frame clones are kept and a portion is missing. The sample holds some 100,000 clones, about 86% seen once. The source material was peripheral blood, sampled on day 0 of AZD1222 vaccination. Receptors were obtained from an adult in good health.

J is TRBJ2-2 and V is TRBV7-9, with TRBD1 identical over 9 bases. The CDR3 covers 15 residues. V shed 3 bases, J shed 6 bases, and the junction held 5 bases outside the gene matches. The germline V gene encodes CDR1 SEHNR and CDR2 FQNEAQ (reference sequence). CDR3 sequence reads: CASSFYRGPSGELFF. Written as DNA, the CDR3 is TGTGCCAGCAGCTTTTACAGGGGGCCGTCCGGGGAGCTGTTTTTT.

The CDR3 protein is CASSPRGDRTSYEQYF. CDR3 coding DNA: TGTGCCAGCAGCCCAAGGGGGGACAGGACCTCCTACGAGCAGTACTTC. The rearrangement uses TRBV5-8 and TRBJ2-7, with 8 positions matching TRBD1. The CDR3 contains 16 residues. J was trimmed by 0 bases and V by 4 bases; bases with no gene match: 9. Germline V gives CDR1 SGHTS, CDR2 YDEGEE.

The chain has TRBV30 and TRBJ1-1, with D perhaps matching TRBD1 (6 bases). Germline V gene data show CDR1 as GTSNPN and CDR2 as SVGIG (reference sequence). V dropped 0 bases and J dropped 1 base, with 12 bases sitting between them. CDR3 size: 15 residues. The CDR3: CAWSVQGVRNTEAFF. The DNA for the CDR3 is TGTGCCTGGAGTGTACAGGGCGTTAGGAACACTGAAGCTTTCTTT.

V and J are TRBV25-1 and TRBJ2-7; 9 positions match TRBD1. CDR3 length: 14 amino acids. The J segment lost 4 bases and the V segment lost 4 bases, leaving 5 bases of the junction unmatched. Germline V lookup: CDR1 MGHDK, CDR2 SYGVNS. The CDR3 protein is CASSGDRVKYEQYF. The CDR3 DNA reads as TGTGCCAGCAGTGGGGACAGGGTGAAATACGAGCAGTACTTC.

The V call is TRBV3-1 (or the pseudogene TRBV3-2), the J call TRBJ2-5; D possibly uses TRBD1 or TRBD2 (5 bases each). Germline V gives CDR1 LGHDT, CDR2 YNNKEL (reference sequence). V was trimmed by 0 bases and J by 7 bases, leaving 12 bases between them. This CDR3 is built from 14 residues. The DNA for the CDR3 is TGTGCCAGCAGCCAAGATCCCGGTGGGGGGACCCAGTACTTC. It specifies CASSQDPGGGTQYF.

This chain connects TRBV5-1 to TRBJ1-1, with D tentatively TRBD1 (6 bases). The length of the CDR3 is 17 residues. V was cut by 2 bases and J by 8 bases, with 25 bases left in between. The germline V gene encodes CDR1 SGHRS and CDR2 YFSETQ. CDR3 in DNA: TGCGCCAGCAGCTTAGGAGTGTCCGGACAGAGATTACCCGAAGCTTTCTTT. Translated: CASSLGVSGQRLPEAFF.

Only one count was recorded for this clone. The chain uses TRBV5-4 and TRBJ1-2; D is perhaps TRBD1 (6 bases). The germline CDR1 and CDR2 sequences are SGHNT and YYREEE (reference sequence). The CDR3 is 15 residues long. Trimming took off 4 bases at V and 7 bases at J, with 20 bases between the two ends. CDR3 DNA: TGTGCCAGCAGCCTGTATTTTACAGGGTCGCTTGGCTACACCTTC. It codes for CASSLYFTGSLGYTF.

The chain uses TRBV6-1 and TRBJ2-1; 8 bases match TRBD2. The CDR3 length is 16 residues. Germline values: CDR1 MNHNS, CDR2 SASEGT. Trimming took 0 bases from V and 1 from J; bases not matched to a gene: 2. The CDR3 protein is CASSEAQRGSYNEQFF. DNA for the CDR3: TGTGCCAGCAGTGAAGCGCAGCGGGGGTCCTACAATGAGCAGTTCTTC.

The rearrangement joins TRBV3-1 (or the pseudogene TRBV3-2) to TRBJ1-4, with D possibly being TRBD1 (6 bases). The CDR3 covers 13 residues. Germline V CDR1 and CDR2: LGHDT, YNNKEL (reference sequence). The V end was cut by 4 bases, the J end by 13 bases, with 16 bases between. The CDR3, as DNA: TGTGCCAGCAGCCCCCGACAGGCTGGGGGACTGTTTTTT. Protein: CASSPRQAGGLFF.

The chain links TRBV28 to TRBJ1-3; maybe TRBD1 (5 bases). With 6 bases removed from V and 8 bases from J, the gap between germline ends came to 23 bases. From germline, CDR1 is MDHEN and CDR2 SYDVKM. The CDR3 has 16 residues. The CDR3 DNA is TGTGCCAGCAGCCCCGTACGGGTAGGGCAGGGAGACACCATATATTTT. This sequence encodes CASSPVRVGQGDTIYF.

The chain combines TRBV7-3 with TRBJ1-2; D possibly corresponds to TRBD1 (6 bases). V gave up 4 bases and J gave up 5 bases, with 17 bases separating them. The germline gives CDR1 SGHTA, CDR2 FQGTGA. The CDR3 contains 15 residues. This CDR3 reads CASSWQGHRPYGYTF. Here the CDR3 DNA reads TGTGCCAGCAGCTGGCAGGGGCACCGACCTTATGGCTACACCTTC. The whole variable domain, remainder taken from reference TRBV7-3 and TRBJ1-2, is GAGVSQTPSNKVTEKGKYVELRCDPISGHTALYWYRQSLGQGPEFLIYFQGTGAADDSGLPNDRFFAVRPEGSVSTLKIQRTERGDSAVYLCASSWQGHRPYGYTFGSGTRLTVV.

In DNA, the CDR3 is TGCGCCAGCAGCCCCGGACTAGCGGGGGGGCATGAGCAGTTCTTC. Its translation: CASSPGLAGGHEQFF. The genes are TRBV5-1 and TRBJ2-1; 15 nucleotides match TRBD2. This CDR3 spans 15 amino acids. Trimming cost V 4 bases and J 8 bases; bases outside gene matches: 4. CDR1 SGHRS and CDR2 YFSETQ come from the germline V gene.

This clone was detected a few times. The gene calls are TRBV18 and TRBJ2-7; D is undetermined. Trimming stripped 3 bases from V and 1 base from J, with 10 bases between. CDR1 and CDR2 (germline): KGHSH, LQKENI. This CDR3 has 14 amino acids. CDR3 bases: TGTGCCAGCTCACCTGACTCTGATTCCTACGAGCAGTACTTC. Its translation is CASSPDSDSYEQYF.

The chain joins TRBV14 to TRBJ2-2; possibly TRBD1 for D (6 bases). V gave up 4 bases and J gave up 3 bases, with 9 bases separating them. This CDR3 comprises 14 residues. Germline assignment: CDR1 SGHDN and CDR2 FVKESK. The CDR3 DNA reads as TGTGCCAGCAGCCCACAGGGTTACACCGGGGAGCTGTTTTTT. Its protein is CASSPQGYTGELFF.

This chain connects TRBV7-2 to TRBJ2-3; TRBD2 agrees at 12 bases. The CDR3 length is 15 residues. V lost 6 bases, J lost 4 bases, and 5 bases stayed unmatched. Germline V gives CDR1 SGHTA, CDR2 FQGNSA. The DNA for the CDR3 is TGTGCCAGCAGTCGACTAGCGGGGGTTTCAGATACGCAGTATTTT. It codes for CASSRLAGVSDTQYF.

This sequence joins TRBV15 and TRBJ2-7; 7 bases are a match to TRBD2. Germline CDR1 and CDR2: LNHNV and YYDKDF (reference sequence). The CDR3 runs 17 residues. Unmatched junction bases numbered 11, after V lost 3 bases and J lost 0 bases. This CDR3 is CATSSPFGRGSSYEQYF. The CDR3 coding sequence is TGTGCCACCAGCAGCCCCTTCGGGCGGGGGAGCTCCTACGAGCAGTACTTC.

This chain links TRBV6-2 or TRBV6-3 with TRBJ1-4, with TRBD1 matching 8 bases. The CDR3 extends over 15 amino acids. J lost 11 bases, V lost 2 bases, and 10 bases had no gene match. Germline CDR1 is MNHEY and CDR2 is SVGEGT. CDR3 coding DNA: TGTGCCAGCAGTTACCCTTCGGGACAGGTCGGGAAACTGTTTTTT. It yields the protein CASSYPSGQVGKLFF.